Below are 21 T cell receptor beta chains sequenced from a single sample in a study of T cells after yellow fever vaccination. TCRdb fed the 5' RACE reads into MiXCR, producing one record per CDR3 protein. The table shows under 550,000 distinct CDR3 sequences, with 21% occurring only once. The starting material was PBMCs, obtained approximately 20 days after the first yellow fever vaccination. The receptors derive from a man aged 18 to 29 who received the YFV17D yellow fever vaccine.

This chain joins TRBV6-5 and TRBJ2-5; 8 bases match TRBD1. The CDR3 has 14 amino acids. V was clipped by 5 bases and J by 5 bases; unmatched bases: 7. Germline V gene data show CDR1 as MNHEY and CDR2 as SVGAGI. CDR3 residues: CASSNPGGSETQYF. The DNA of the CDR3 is TGTGCCAGCAGTAACCCAGGGGGCTCGGAGACCCAGTACTTC.

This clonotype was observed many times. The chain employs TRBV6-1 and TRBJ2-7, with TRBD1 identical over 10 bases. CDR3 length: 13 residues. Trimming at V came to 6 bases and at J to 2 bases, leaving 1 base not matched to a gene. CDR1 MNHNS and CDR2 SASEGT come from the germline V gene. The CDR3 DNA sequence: TGTGCCAGCAGGGGACAGGGGCCCTACGAGCAGTACTTC. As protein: CASRGQGPYEQYF.

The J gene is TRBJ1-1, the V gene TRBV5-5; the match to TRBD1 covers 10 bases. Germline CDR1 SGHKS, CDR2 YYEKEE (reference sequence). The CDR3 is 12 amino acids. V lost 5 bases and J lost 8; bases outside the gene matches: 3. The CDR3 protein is CASRSTGGEAFF. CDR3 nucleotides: TGTGCCAGCAGGTCGACAGGGGGCGAAGCTTTCTTT.

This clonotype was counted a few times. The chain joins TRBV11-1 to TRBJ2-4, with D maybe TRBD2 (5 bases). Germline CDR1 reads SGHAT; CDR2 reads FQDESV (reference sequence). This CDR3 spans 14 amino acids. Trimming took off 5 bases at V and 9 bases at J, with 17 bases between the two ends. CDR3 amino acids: CASSNRADGGIQYF. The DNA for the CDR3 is TGTGCCAGCAGCAACCGGGCGGACGGAGGCATTCAGTACTTC. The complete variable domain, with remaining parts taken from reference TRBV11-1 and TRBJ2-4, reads EAEVAQSPRYKITEKSQAVAFWCDPISGHATLYWYRQILGQGPELLVQFQDESVVDDSQLPKDRFSAERLKGVDSTLKIQPAELGDSAMYLCASSNRADGGIQYFGAGTRLSVL.

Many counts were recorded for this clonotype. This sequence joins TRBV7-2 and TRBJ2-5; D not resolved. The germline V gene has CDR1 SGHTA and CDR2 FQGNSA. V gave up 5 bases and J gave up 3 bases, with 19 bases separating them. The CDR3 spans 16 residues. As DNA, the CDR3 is TGTGCCAGCAGCGTCCAAGGGCCAGCGACCGAAGAGACCCAGTACTTC. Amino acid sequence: CASSVQGPATEETQYF.

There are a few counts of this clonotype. CDR3 in DNA: TGTGCCAGCACGCATCCCAGATTATGGCCAACTAATGAAAAACTGTTTTTT. Amino acid sequence: CASTHPRLWPTNEKLFF. The J gene is TRBJ1-4, the V gene TRBV6-1, with unresolved D. Germline values: CDR1 MNHNS, CDR2 SASEGT. The V and J ends lost 7 bases and 0 bases respectively, with 18 bases between them. This CDR3 has 17 residues.

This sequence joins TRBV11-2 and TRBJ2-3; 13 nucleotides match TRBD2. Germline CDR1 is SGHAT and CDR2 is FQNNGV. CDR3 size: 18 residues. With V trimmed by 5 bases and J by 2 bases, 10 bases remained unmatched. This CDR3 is CASSISGTSGAFTDTQYF. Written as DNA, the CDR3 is TGTGCCAGCAGCATCTCCGGGACTAGCGGGGCCTTCACAGATACGCAGTATTTT.

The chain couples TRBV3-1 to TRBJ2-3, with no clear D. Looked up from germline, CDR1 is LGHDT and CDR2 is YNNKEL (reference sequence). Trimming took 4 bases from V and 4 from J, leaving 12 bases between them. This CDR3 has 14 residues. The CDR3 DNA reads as TGTGCCAGCAGCCCTACTTCTCTGGCAGATACGCAGTATTTT. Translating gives CASSPTSLADTQYF.

CDR3: CASSPVGGVTGAAKETQYF. The CDR3 bases are TGTGCCAGCAGCCCAGTTGGGGGGGTAACGGGGGCAGCGAAAGAGACCCAGTACTTC. The chain uses TRBV6-1 and TRBJ2-5; D might be TRBD2 (7 bases). Germline CDR1 reads MNHNS; CDR2 reads SASEGT. This CDR3 comprises 19 residues. With 6 bases removed from V and 3 bases from J, the gap between germline ends came to 29 bases.

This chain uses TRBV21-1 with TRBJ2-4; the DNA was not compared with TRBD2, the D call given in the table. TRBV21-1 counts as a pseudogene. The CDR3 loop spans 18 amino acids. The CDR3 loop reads CASSPQGPTYLAKNIQYF. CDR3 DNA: TGTGCCAGCAGCCCGCAGGGCCCTACTTACCTAGCCAAAAACATTCAGTACTTC.

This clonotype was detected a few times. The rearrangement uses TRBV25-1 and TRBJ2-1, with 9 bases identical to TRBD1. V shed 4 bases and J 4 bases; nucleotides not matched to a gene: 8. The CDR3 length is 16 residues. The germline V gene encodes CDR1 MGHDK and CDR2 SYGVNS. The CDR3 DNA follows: TGTGCCAGCAGTGGAGGGACAGGGAGATTTTACAATGAGCAGTTCTTC. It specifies CASSGGTGRFYNEQFF.

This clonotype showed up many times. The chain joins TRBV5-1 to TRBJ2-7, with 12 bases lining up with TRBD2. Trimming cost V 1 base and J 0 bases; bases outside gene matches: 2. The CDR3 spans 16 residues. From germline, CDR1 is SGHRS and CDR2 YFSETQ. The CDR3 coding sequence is TGCGCCAGCAGCTTGCTAGCGGGGGGGAGCTCCTACGAGCAGTACTTC. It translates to CASSLLAGGSSYEQYF.

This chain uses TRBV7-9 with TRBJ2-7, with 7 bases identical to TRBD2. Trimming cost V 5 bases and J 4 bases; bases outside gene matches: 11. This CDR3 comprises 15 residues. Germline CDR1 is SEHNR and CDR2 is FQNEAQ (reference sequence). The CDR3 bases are TGTGCCAGCAGCCAGACCGACGGGGGGTGGTACGAGCAGTACTTC. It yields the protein CASSQTDGGWYEQYF.

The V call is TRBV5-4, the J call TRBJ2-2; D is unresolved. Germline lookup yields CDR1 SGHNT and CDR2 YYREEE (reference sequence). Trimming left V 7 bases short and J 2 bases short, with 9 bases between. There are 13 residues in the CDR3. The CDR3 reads CASAGSNTGELFF. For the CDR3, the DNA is TGTGCCAGCGCCGGGTCAAACACCGGGGAGCTGTTTTTT.

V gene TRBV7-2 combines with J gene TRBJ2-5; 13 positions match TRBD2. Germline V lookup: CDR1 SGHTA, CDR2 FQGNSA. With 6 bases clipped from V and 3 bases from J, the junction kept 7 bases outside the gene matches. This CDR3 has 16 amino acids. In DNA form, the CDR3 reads TGTGCCAGCAGACCCAGACTAGCGGGGGGCGAAGAGACCCAGTACTTC. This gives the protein CASRPRLAGGEETQYF.

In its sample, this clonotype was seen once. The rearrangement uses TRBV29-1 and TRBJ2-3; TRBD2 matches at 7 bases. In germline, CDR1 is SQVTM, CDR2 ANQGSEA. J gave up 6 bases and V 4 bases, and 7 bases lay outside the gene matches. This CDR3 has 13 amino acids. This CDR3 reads CSVVPGGGDTQYF. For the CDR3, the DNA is TGCAGCGTTGTACCGGGGGGAGGGGATACGCAGTATTTT.

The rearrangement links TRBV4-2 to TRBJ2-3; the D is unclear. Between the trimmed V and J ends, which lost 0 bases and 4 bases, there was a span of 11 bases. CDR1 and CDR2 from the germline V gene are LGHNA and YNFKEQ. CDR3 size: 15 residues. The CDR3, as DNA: TGTGCCAGCAGCCAAGAAGAGGCAGCCTCAGATACGCAGTATTTT. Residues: CASSQEEAASDTQYF.

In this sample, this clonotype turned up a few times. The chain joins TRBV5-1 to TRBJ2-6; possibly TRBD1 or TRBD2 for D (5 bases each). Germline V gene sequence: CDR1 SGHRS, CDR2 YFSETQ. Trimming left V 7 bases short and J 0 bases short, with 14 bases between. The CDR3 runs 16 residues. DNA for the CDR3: TGCGCCAGCGGGGGTTCCCTGAGCTCTGGGGCCAACGTCCTGACTTTC. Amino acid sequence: CASGGSLSSGANVLTF.

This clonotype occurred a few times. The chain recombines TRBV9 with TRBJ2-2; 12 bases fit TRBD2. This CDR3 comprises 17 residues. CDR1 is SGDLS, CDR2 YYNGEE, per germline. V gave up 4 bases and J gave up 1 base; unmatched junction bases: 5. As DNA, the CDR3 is TGTGCCAGCAGCTCCGGACTAGCGGGGATGAACACCGGGGAGCTGTTTTTT. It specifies CASSSGLAGMNTGELFF. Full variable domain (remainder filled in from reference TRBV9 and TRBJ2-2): DSGVTQTPKHLITATGQRVTLRCSPRSGDLSVYWYQQSLDQGLQFLIQYYNGEERAKGNILERFSAQQFPDLHSELNLSSLELGDSALYFCASSSGLAGMNTGELFFGEGSRLTVL.

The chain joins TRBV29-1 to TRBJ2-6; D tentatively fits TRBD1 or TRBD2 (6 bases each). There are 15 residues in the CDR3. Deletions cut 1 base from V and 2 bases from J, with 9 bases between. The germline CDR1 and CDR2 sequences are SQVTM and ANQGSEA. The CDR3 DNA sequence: TGCAGCGTTGAAGTAGGGGGGACTGGGGCCAACGTCCTGACTTTC. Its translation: CSVEVGGTGANVLTF.

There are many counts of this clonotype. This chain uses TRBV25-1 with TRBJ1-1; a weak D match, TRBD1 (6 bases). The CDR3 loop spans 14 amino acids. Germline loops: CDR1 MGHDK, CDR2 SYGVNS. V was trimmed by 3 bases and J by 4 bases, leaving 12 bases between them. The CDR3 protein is CASSDWQGSTEAFF. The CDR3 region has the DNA TGTGCCAGCAGTGATTGGCAGGGGAGCACTGAAGCTTTCTTT.